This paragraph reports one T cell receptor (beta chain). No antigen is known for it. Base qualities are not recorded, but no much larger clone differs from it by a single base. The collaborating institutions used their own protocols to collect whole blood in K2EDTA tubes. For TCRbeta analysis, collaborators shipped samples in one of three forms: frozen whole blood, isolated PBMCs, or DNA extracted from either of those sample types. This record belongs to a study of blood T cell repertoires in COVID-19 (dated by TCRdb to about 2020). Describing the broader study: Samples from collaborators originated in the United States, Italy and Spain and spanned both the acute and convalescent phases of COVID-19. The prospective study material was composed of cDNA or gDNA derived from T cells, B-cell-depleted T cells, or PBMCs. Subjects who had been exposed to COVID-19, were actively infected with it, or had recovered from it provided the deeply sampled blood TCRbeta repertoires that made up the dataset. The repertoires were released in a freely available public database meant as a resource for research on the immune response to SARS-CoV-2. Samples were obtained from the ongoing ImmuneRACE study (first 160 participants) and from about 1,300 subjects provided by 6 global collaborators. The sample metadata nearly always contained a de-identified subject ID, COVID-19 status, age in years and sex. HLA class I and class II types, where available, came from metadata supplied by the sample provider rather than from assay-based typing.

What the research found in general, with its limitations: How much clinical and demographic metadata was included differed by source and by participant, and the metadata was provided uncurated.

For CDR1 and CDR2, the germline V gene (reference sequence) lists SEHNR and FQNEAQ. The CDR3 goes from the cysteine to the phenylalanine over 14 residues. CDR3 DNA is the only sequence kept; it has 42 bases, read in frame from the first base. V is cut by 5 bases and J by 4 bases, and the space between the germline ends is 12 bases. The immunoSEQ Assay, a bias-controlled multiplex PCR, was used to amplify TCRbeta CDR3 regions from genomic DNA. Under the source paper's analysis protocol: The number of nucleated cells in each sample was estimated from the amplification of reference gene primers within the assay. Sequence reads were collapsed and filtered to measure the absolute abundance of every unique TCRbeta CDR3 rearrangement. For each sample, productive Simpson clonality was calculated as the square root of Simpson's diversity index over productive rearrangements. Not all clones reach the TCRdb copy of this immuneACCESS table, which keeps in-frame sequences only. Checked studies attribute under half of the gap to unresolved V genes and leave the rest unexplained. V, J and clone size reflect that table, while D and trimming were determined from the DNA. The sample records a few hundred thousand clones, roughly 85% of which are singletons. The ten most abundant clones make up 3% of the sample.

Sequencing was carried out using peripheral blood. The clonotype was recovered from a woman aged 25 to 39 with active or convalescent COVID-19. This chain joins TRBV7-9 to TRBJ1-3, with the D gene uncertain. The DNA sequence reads TGTGCCAGCAGCGCCAATGGGAGAGGAAACACCATATATTTT. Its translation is CASSANGRGNTIYF.